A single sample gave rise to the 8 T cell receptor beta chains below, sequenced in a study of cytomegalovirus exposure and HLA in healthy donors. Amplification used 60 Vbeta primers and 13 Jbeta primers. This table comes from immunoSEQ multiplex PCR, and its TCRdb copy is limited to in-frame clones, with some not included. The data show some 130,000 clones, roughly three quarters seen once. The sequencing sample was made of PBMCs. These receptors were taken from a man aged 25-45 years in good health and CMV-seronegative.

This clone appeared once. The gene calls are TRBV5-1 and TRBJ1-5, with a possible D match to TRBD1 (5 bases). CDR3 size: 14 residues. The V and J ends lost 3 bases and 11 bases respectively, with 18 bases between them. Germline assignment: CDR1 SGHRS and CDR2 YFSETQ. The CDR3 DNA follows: TGCGCCAGCAGCTGGGGGGGAGAGCGATCAGCCCAGCATTTT. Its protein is CASSWGGERSAQHF.

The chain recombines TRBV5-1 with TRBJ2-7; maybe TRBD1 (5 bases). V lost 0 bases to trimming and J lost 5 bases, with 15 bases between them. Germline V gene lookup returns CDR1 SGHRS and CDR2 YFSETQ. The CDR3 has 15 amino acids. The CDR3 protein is CASSLVLRGSDEQYF. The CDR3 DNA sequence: TGCGCCAGCAGCTTGGTTCTAAGGGGTTCCGACGAGCAGTACTTC.

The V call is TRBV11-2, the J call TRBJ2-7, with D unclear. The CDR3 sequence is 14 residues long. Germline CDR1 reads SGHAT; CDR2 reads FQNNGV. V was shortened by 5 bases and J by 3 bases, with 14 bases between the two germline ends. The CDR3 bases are TGTGCCAGCAGCCCCACCGGTCATCACTACGAGCAGTACTTC. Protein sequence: CASSPTGHHYEQYF.

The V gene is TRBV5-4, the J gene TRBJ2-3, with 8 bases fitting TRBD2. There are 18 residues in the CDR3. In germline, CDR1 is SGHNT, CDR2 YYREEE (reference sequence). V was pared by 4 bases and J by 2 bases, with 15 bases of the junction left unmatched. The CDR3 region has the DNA TGTGCCAGCAGCACCCTGGGACTAGGCCAGATCTACACAGATACGCAGTATTTT. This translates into CASSTLGLGQIYTDTQYF.

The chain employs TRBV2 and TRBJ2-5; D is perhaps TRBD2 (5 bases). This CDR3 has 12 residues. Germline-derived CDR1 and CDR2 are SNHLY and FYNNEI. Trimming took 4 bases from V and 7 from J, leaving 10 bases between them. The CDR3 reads CASSVEGATQYF. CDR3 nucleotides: TGTGCCAGCAGTGTCGAGGGAGCGACCCAGTACTTC.

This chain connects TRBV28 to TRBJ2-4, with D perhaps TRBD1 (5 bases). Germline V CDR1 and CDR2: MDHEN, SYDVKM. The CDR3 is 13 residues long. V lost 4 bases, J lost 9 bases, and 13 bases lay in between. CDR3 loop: CASSYGARGIQYF. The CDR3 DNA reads TGTGCCAGCAGTTATGGGGCTAGGGGCATTCAGTACTTC.

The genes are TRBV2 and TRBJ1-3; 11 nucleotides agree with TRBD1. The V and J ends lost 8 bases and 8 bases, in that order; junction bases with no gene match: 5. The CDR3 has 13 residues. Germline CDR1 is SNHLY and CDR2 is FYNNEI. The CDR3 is CASRDRGGHTIYF. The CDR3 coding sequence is TGTGCCAGCCGGGACAGGGGGGGCCACACCATATATTTT. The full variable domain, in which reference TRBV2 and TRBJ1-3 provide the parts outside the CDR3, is EPEVTQTPSHQVTQMGQEVILRCVPISNHLYFYWYRQILGQKVEFLVSFYNNEISEKSEIFDDQFSVERPDGSNFTLKIRSTKLEDSAMYFCASRDRGGHTIYFGEGSWLTVV.

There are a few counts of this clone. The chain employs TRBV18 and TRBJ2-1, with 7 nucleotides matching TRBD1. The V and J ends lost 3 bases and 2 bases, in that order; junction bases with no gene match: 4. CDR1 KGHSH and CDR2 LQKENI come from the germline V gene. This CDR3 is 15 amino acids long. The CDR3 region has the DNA TGTGCCAGCTCACCCGGGACAGACCCCTACAATGAGCAGTTCTTC. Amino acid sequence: CASSPGTDPYNEQFF.